The 11 T cell receptor beta chains below come from one sample, sequenced in a study of cytomegalovirus exposure and HLA in healthy donors. 60 Vbeta and 13 Jbeta primers were used in PCR. Using immunoSEQ multiplex PCR, the repertoire was profiled, and TCRdb retains in-frame clones only, with some absent. The table shows roughly 120,000 clones, with about four fifths occurring only once. Sequenced: PBMCs. The source is a man aged 25-45 years in good health and CMV-seropositive.

The chain combines TRBV5-1 with TRBJ1-1, with 9 bases identical to TRBD1. In germline, CDR1 is SGHRS, CDR2 YFSETQ. This CDR3 region has 14 residues. After removal of 4 bases from V and 5 bases from J, the junction contained 6 bases not matched to a gene. CDR3 loop: CASSPGTGLTEAFF. The CDR3 bases are TGCGCCAGCAGCCCCGGGACAGGGCTAACTGAAGCTTTCTTT.

The gene calls are TRBV4-3 and TRBJ2-7; D unclear. Looked up from germline, CDR1 is LGHNA and CDR2 is YSLEER. This CDR3 has 13 residues. V dropped 1 base and J dropped 6 bases, with 10 bases sitting between them. CDR3 amino acids: CASSQVGEAEQYF. Written as DNA, the CDR3 is TGCGCCAGCAGCCAAGTCGGAGAGGCCGAGCAGTACTTC.

The V gene is TRBV7-9, the J gene TRBJ2-7; TRBD1 matches at 9 bases. The CDR3 extends over 15 amino acids. V shed 4 bases, J shed 4 bases, and the junction held 8 bases outside the gene matches. Per germline, CDR1 SEHNR and CDR2 FQNEAQ (reference sequence). The CDR3 DNA reads as TGTGCCAGCAGCTCCACCGGGACAGGGACTTACGAGCAGTACTTC. Translated: CASSSTGTGTYEQYF.

This CDR3 reads CASSLERTFTSYEQYF. DNA of the CDR3: TGTGCCAGCAGCTTAGAGCGGACTTTCACTTCCTACGAGCAGTACTTC. The rearrangement links TRBV7-2 to TRBJ2-7; a possible D gene is TRBD2 (5 bases). The CDR3 runs 16 residues. Germline CDR1 is SGHTA and CDR2 is FQGNSA. Trimming stripped 1 base from V and 1 base from J, with 14 bases between.

The chain links TRBV6-1 to TRBJ1-5; D remains unclear. CDR1 MNHNS and CDR2 SASEGT come from the germline V gene. Trimming shortened V by 7 bases and J by 6 bases, and 16 bases separated the two germline ends. The CDR3 contains 14 residues. CDR3 in DNA: TGTGCCAGCACCCCTGGAGGGTCGGGTCAGCCCCAGCATTTT. This sequence encodes CASTPGGSGQPQHF.

V gene TRBV19 combines with J gene TRBJ2-6; D remains unclear. The CDR3 has 14 amino acids. Germline CDR1 LNHDA, CDR2 SQIVND (reference sequence). The V and J ends lost 6 bases and 0 bases respectively, with 6 bases between them. As DNA, the CDR3 is TGTGCCAGTAGCTTCAGCTCTGGGGCCAACGTCCTGACTTTC. Residues: CASSFSSGANVLTF.

The chain couples TRBV10-1 to TRBJ1-2, with D perhaps TRBD1 (5 bases). The CDR3 has 13 amino acids. Trimming shortened V by 5 bases and J by 8 bases, and 15 bases separated the two germline ends. Germline CDR1 WNHNN, CDR2 SYGVQD (reference sequence). The DNA of the CDR3 is TGCGCCAGCAGTTTAGGGGAAAATTACGGCTACACCTTC. It specifies CASSLGENYGYTF.

The V gene is TRBV4-1, the J gene TRBJ2-3; 10 bases fit TRBD2. From germline, CDR1 is MGHRA and CDR2 YSYEKL. V dropped 5 bases and J dropped 3; count of bases not matched to a gene: 5. This CDR3 has 15 amino acids. The chain's CDR3 is CASSTTSGHTDTQYF. CDR3 DNA: TGCGCCAGCAGCACGACTAGCGGGCATACAGATACGCAGTATTTT.

On this clone itself: This same CDR3 is encoded by further DNA sequences in the sample. The chain's CDR3 is CASSLAPSGNNEQFF. The CDR3 DNA reads TGCGCCAGCAGCTTGGCCCCTTCTGGCAACAATGAGCAGTTCTTC. The chain has TRBV5-1 and TRBJ2-1; D ambiguous. This CDR3 region has 15 residues. The ends were cut back, 0 bases at V and 5 bases at J, with 12 bases in the middle. Germline V gene sequence: CDR1 SGHRS, CDR2 YFSETQ.

This clone was found once. The V gene is TRBV29-1, the J gene TRBJ2-5; D possibly corresponds to TRBD2 (7 bases). CDR1 is SQVTM, CDR2 ANQGSEA, per germline. Trimming took 2 bases from V and 5 from J, leaving 12 bases between them. The CDR3 covers 13 residues. In nucleotides, the CDR3 is TGCAGCGTTGAACGCGGGGGCGCGGAGACCCAGTACTTC. As protein: CSVERGGAETQYF.

This clone has just a few counts. This chain connects TRBV5-1 to TRBJ1-4; D remains unclear. The germline CDR1 and CDR2 sequences are SGHRS and YFSETQ. The CDR3 totals 14 residues. Deletions cut 0 bases from V and 2 bases from J, with 5 bases between. The CDR3 sequence is CASSLGQTNEKLFF. CDR3 nucleotides: TGCGCCAGCAGCTTGGGTCAGACTAATGAAAAACTGTTTTTT.